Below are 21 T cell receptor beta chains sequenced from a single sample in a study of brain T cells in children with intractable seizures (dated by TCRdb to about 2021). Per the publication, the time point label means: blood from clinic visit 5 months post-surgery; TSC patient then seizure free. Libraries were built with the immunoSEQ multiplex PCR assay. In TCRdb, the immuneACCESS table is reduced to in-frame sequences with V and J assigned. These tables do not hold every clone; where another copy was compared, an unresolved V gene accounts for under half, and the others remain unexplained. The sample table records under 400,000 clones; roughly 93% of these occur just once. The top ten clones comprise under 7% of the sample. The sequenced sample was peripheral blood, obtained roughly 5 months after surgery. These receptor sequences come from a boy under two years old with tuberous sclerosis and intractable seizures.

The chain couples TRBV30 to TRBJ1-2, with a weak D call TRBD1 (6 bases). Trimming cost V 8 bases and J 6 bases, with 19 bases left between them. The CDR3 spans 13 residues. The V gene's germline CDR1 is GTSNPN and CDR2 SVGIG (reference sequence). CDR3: CAAQNGGQNGYTF. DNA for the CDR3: TGTGCCGCTCAAAATGGGGGGCAGAATGGCTACACCTTC.

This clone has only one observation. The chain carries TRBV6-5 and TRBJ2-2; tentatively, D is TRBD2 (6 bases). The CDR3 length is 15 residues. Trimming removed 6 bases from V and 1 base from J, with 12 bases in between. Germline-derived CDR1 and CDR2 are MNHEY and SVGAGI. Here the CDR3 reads CASRRDGGNTGELFF. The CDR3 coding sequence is TGTGCCAGCAGGAGGGACGGGGGGAACACCGGGGAGCTGTTTTTT.

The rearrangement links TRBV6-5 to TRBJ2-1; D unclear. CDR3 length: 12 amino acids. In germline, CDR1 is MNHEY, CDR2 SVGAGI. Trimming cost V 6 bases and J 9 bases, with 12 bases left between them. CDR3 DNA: TGTGCCAGCAGAACCCTCTGGGGTGAGCAGTTCTTC. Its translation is CASRTLWGEQFF.

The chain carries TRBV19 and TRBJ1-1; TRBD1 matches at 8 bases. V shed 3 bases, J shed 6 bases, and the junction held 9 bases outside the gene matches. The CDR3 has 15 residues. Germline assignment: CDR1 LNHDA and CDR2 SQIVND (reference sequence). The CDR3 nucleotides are TGTGCCAGTAGTATCCCTCGACAGGGGCGAGCTGAAGCTTTCTTT. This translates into CASSIPRQGRAEAFF.

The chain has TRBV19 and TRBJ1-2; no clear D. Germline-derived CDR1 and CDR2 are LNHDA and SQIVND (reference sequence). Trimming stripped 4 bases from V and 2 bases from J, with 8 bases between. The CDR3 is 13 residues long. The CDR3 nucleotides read TGTGCCAGTAGTAACGTCGGGAACTATGGCTACACCTTC. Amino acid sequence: CASSNVGNYGYTF.

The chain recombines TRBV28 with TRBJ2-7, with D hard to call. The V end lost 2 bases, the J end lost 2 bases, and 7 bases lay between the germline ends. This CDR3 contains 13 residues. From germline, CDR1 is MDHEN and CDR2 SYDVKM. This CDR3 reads CASSLTVPYEQYF. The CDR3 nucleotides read TGTGCCAGCAGTTTAACGGTTCCCTACGAGCAGTACTTC.

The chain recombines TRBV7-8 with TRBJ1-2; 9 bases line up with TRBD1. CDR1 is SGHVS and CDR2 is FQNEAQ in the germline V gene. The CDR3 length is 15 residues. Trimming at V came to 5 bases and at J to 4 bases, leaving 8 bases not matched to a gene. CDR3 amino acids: CASSNVQGAVYGYTF. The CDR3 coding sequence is TGTGCCAGCAGCAACGTACAGGGGGCTGTCTATGGCTACACCTTC.

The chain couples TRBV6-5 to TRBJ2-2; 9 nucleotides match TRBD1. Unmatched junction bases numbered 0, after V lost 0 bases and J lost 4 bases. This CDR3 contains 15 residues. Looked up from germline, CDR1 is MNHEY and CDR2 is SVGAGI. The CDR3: CASSYSTGGTGELFF. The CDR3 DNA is TGTGCCAGCAGTTACTCGACAGGGGGCACCGGGGAGCTGTTTTTT.

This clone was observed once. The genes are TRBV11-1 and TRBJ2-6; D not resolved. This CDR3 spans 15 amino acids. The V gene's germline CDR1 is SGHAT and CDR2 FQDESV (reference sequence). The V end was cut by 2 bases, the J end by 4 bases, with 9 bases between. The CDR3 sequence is CASSLTLYGANVLTF. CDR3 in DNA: TGTGCCAGCAGCTTAACCCTCTACGGGGCCAACGTCCTGACTTTC. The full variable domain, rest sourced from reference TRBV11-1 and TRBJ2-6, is EAEVAQSPRYKITEKSQAVAFWCDPISGHATLYWYRQILGQGPELLVQFQDESVVDDSQLPKDRFSAERLKGVDSTLKIQPAELGDSAMYLCASSLTLYGANVLTFGAGSRLTVL.

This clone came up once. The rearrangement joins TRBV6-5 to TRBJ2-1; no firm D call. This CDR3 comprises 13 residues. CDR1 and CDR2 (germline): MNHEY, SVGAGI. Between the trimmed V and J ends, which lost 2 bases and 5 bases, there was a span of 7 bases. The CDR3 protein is CASSYDGNNEQFF. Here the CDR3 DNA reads TGTGCCAGCAGTTACGATGGGAACAATGAGCAGTTCTTC.

CDR3 sequence: CASSYSLAYGYTF. The CDR3 region has the DNA TGTGCCAGCAGTTACTCCCTTGCCTATGGCTACACCTTC. The chain has TRBV6-5 and TRBJ1-2; no clear D. Trimming took off 0 bases at V and 4 bases at J, with 6 bases between the two ends. The CDR3 has 13 residues. Germline-derived CDR1 and CDR2 are MNHEY and SVGAGI.

The CDR3 nucleotides read TGTGCCAGCAGTTTAAAGGTCGGGGGCTATGGCTACACCTTC. This sequence encodes CASSLKVGGYGYTF. The chain joins TRBV27 to TRBJ1-2; a possible D gene is TRBD1 (5 bases). V dropped 2 bases and J dropped 4 bases, with 11 bases sitting between them. There are 14 residues in the CDR3. Germline CDR1 reads MNHEY; CDR2 reads SMNVEV (reference sequence).

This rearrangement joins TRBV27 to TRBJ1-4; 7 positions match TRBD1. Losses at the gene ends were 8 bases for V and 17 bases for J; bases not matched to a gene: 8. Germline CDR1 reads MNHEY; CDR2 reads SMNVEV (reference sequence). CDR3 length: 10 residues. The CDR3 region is CASSGTASFF. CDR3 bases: TGTGCCAGCTCCGGGACAGCTAGTTTTTTT.

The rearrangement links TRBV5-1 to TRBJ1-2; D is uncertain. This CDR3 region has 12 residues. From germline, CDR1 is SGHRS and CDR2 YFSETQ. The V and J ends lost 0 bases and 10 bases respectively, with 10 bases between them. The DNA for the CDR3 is TGCGCCAGCAGCTTGGATGATTTGTCCTACACCTTC. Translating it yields CASSLDDLSYTF.

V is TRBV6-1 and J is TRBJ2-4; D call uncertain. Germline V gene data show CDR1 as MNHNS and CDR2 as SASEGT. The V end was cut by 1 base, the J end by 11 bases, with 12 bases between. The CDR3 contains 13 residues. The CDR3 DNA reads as TGTGCCAGCAGTGAAGTGGCCGGGTGGGTTCAGTACTTC. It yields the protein CASSEVAGWVQYF.

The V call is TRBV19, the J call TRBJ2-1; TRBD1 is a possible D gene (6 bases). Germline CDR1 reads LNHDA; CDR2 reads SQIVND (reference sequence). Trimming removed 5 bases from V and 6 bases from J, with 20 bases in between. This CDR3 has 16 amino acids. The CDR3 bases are TGTGCCAGTAGTCTCCTGCAGGGGCCAGGAACCAATGAGCAGTTCTTC. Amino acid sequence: CASSLLQGPGTNEQFF.

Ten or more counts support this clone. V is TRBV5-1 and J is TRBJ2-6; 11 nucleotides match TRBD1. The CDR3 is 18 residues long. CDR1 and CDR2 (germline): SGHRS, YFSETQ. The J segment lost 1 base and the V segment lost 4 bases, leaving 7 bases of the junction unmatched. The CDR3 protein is CASSIRTGGESGANVLTF. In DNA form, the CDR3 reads TGCGCCAGCAGCATACGGACAGGGGGCGAATCTGGGGCCAACGTCCTGACTTTC.

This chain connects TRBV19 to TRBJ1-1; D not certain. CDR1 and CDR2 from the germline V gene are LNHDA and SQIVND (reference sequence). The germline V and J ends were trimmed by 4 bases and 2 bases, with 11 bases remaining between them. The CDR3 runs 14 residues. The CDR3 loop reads CASSTWTSNTEAFF. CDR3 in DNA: TGTGCCAGTAGTACCTGGACGAGCAACACTGAAGCTTTCTTT.

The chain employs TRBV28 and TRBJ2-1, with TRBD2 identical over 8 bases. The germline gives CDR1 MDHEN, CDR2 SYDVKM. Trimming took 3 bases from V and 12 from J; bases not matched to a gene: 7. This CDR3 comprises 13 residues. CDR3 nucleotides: TGTGCCAGCAGTTTGGAGGGACTAGTGGGGCAGTTCTTC. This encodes CASSLEGLVGQFF.

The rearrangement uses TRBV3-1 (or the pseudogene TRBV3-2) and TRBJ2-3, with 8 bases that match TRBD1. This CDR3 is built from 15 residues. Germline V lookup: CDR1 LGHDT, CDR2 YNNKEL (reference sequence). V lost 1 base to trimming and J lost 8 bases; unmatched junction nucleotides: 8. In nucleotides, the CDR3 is TGTGCCAGCAGCCAAGCTGGGACAGGTACCGGTACGCAGTATTTT. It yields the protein CASSQAGTGTGTQYF.

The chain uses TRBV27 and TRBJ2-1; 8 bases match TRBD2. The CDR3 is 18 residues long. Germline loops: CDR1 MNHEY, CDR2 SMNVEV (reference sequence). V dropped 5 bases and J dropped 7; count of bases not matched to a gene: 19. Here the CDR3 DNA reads TGTGCCAGCAGTCCCTCAGCTTCAGGGACTAGTCGGTTTAATGAGCAGTTCTTC. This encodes CASSPSASGTSRFNEQFF.